This T cell receptor beta chain was documented in a study of blood T cell repertoires in COVID-19. Original data processing: Reference gene primer amplification yielded estimated nucleated cell counts. The repertoire was sequenced with immunoSEQ multiplex PCR; TCRdb's copy has only in-frame clones and lacks some. The DNA gave D and trimming, while V, J and clone size come from that table. The data show about 45,000 clones, with roughly four fifths seen just once and roughly 28% held by the top ten. The CDR3 spans 13 residues. CDR1 and CDR2 (germline): LGHNA, YSLEER. The V and J ends lost 6 bases and 0 bases respectively, with 8 bases between them.

This sequence originates from a woman aged 70-85 years with acute or convalescent COVID-19. The sample was peripheral blood. The rearrangement links TRBV4-3 to TRBJ1-2; D remains unclear. CDR3 amino acids: CASSRGSNYGYTF. The CDR3 DNA reads as TGCGCCAGCAGTAGAGGGTCTAACTATGGCTACACCTTC.